This TCR beta chain emerged from a study of Ad26.COV2.S vaccination and SARS-CoV-2 variants. Profiled with immunoSEQ multiplex PCR; TCRdb holds only in-frame clones, not every one. The sample has approximately 340,000 clones, 70% to 90% seen once. The CDR3 length is 17 residues. Deletions cut 0 bases from V and 2 bases from J, with 13 bases between. Germline V CDR1 and CDR2: LNHNV, YYDKDF (reference sequence). This clone has a handful of counts. Treatment given: about 20 received Ad26.COV2.S at low or high dose, single or two shots; about 5 received placebo; per-sample allocation not given. Day 63 following the first vaccine or placebo injection was when the samples were taken.

This receptor was taken from a person between 18 and 65 years old who received the Ad26.COV2.S COVID-19 vaccine or a placebo. The rearrangement uses TRBV15 and TRBJ2-2; D possibly corresponds to TRBD2 (6 bases). Sequenced here: peripheral blood, sampled in a trial of Ad26.COV2.S vaccine versus placebo. The CDR3, as DNA: TGTGCCACCAGCAGAGATAGGGGACTGATCAACACCGGGGAGCTGTTTTTT. Residues: CATSRDRGLINTGELFF.